This TCR beta chain is from a study of cytomegalovirus exposure and HLA in healthy donors. Per the germline V gene, CDR1 is SQVTM and CDR2 is ANQGSEA. CDR3 length equals 13 residues. V lost 6 bases, J lost 6 bases, and 6 bases stayed unmatched. Healthy bone marrow donors made up the donors. Primers included in the PCR were 60 Vbeta and 13 Jbeta primers. The assay was immunoSEQ multiplex PCR, and TCRdb's table has in-frame clones only and misses some. The sample has some 200,000 clones; over 65% are singletons. V usage is TRBV29-1 and J usage is TRBJ1-2, with 11 bases that match TRBD1. This sequence was found in a boy aged 2-9 years in good health and CMV-seronegative. The specimen sequenced was PBMCs. The CDR3 DNA sequence: TGCAGCGTGTCCCCGGGACAGGGGGATGGCTACACCTTC. Translated: CSVSPGQGDGYTF.